These 31 T cell receptor beta chains originate from one sample sequenced in a study of tumor and adjacent non-tumor tissue in lung cancer. TCRbeta libraries were built with three rounds of nested PCR, modified from ARM-PCR. TCRdb re-called the multiplex PCR reads through MiXCR, storing one row per CDR3 protein. The sample records more than 85,000 distinct CDR3 sequences, less than 75% being singletons. The template was RNA from unsorted bulk tissue. The normal lung tissue was taken more than 3 cm from the tumor edge. The material sequenced was distant non-tumor lung tissue. All receptors come from a man aged 30 to 45 with non-small cell lung cancer.

This clonotype was observed many times. This chain links TRBV20-1 with TRBJ1-2; D not certain. Looked up from germline, CDR1 is DFQATT and CDR2 is SNEGSKA (reference sequence). The CDR3 totals 14 residues. V lost 0 bases and J 8 bases, leaving 16 bases between the germline ends. The CDR3 DNA follows: TGCAGTGCTAGAGATCTTGGACCTGGTTTCGGCTACACCTTC. It encodes CSARDLGPGFGYTF.

This chain joins TRBV11-2 and TRBJ2-1; D is uncertain. This CDR3 is built from 12 residues. Germline V gene data show CDR1 as SGHAT and CDR2 as FQNNGV. Trimming cost V 5 bases and J 10 bases, with 12 bases left between them. CDR3 DNA sequence: TGTGCCAGCAGCATAGGCCTCCTAGAGCAGTTCTTC. Translated, it gives CASSIGLLEQFF.

The chain joins TRBV11-2 to TRBJ2-3, with 11 bases identical to TRBD1. The CDR3 is 16 amino acids. With 4 bases clipped from V and 8 bases from J, the junction kept 11 bases outside the gene matches. Per germline, CDR1 SGHAT and CDR2 FQNNGV. CDR3 amino acids: CASSWRDRGCSGTQYF. CDR3 coding DNA: TGTGCCAGCAGCTGGAGGGACAGGGGGTGCTCAGGTACGCAGTATTTT.

This clonotype was observed once. A much larger clone differs by one base, so this may be a read error. This chain uses TRBV20-1 with TRBJ2-7; 10 bases are a match to TRBD2. This CDR3 comprises 15 residues. V gave up 7 bases and J gave up 0 bases; unmatched junction bases: 9. Germline V gene lookup returns CDR1 DFQATT and CDR2 SNEGSKA (reference sequence). CDR3 residues: CSVTSSGGNSYEQYF. The CDR3 DNA reads TGCAGTGTTACCAGTAGCGGGGGGAACTCCTACGAGCAGTACTTC.

This clonotype appeared a few times. This chain links TRBV6-1 with TRBJ1-5; no clear D gene. Germline V gene lookup returns CDR1 MNHNS and CDR2 SASEGT. CDR3 length equals 12 residues. V was trimmed by 5 bases and J by 7 bases, leaving 9 bases between them. The CDR3 loop reads CASSYTEQPQHF. DNA for the CDR3: TGTGCCAGCAGTTACACCGAGCAGCCCCAGCATTTT.

Many counts were recorded for this clonotype. The rearrangement joins TRBV5-1 to TRBJ2-7; D perhaps matches TRBD2 (5 bases). The CDR3 has 12 residues. Deletions cut 2 bases from V and 6 bases from J, with 9 bases between. Per germline, CDR1 SGHRS and CDR2 YFSETQ. The CDR3 sequence: CASSFSSSEQYF. DNA of the CDR3: TGCGCCAGCAGCTTCTCTAGCTCCGAGCAGTACTTC.

Of note for this clonotype: A junction boundary mismatches the germline segment, possibly from a read error. This chain connects TRBV12-3 or TRBV12-4 to TRBJ2-3, with TRBD2 as a possible D gene (5 bases). The CDR3 consists of 15 residues. CDR3 protein: CTSRRSGTGVDTQYF. Here the CDR3 DNA reads TGTACCAGCAGGAGGTCCGGAACTGGCGTAGATACGCAGTATTTT.

This clonotype was seen a handful of times. At one end the junction does not follow the germline gene, possibly because of a read error. This chain connects TRBV20-1 to TRBJ2-1; the match to TRBD1 covers 7 bases. The CDR3 is 13 residues long. Germline lookup yields CDR1 DFQATT and CDR2 SNEGSKA (reference sequence). CDR3 residues: CGASGTDYNEQFF. The CDR3 bases are TGCGGTGCTTCCGGGACAGACTACAATGAGCAGTTCTTC.

This clonotype was recorded at least ten times. The rearrangement links TRBV5-4 to TRBJ1-1; D is unresolved. The V gene lost 0 bases and the J gene lost 1 base, with 4 bases spanning the gap. Per the germline V gene, CDR1 is SGHNT and CDR2 is YYREEE (reference sequence). This CDR3 has 13 amino acids. The CDR3 here is CASSLEGNTEAFF. The CDR3 coding sequence is TGTGCCAGCAGCTTGGAAGGGAACACTGAAGCTTTCTTT.

This clonotype was seen at least ten times. This chain connects TRBV7-9 to TRBJ2-3; a possible D gene is TRBD1 (6 bases). Germline V lookup: CDR1 SEHNR, CDR2 FQNEAQ (reference sequence). The CDR3 has 13 amino acids. Trimming took off 5 bases at V and 3 bases at J, with 9 bases between the two ends. The CDR3 sequence: CASSQRGTDTQYF. Here the CDR3 DNA reads TGTGCCAGCAGCCAGAGGGGGACAGATACGCAGTATTTT.

As to this clonotype: A read error is likely, as this CDR3 ends without the conserved phenylalanine or tryptophan. The DNA is omitted, as the CDR3 cannot be located on it reliably, and the CDR3 follows TCRdb's listing. The chain is built from TRBV11-2 and TRBJ2-7; the D call in the table, TRBD2, was not verified against the DNA. The CDR3 length equals 13 residues, ends included. CDR1 and CDR2 (germline): SGHAT, FQNNGV. This chain's CDR3 is CTSSPTSAGEQCY.

Notes on this clonotype: Just one base apart from a much larger clone, this may be a read error. V is TRBV29-1 and J is TRBJ1-3; D remains ambiguous. CDR1 is SQVTM and CDR2 is ANQGSEA in the germline V gene. The V end was cut by 4 bases, the J end by 5 bases, with 9 bases between. The CDR3 loop spans 12 amino acids. The CDR3 DNA sequence: TGCAGCGTTGCGACATCTAGAAACACCATATATTTT. Its protein product is CSVATSRNTIYF.

With respect to this clonotype: At one end, the junction sequence differs from germline, possibly due to a read error. This rearrangement joins TRBV11-2 to TRBJ1-2; 8 bases agree with TRBD1. Per germline, CDR1 SGHAT and CDR2 FQNNGV. This CDR3 region has 14 residues. The CDR3 DNA reads as TGTGCCAGCAGCTCCCGGACAGGGACGGGAGGCTACATCTTC. It encodes CASSSRTGTGGYIF.

This clonotype was counted at least ten times. The chain recombines TRBV6-5 with TRBJ1-4; 7 positions agree with TRBD1. CDR1 is MNHEY, CDR2 SVGAGI, per germline. This CDR3 spans 14 amino acids. V dropped 6 bases and J dropped 6; count of bases not matched to a gene: 7. The CDR3 DNA reads TGTGCCAGCAGACTAGGGGGCGGAGATGAAAAACTGTTTTTT. This encodes CASRLGGGDEKLFF.

The genes are TRBV20-1 and TRBJ2-7; 7 nucleotides match TRBD2. Germline V lookup: CDR1 DFQATT, CDR2 SNEGSKA (reference sequence). V dropped 5 bases and J dropped 0; count of bases not matched to a gene: 7. This CDR3 comprises 14 residues. CDR3 in DNA: TGCAGTGCTCTCATTAGCGGGCGCTCCTACGAGCAGTACTTC. This encodes CSALISGRSYEQYF.

Remarks on this clonotype: As the CDR3 is not closed by the conserved phenylalanine or tryptophan, this likely results from a read error. The chain joins TRBV11-2 to TRBJ2-5, with TRBD1 matching 8 bases. The CDR3 has 18 residues. CDR1 is SGHAT, CDR2 FQNNGV, per germline. Trimming removed 0 bases from V and 5 bases from J; junction bases left unmatched: 14. The CDR3 protein is CASSLEVWQGTGQETQYY. The CDR3 DNA follows: TGTGCCAGCAGCTTAGAAGTCTGGCAAGGGACAGGCCAGGAGACCCAGTACTAC.

This clonotype occurred once. The V call is TRBV4-1, the J call TRBJ1-5; D remains ambiguous. This CDR3 is 15 amino acids long. Germline V gives CDR1 MGHRA, CDR2 YSYEKL. The CDR3 sequence: CVSSQDGLSNQPQHF. The CDR3 nucleotides are TGCGTCAGTAGCCAAGATGGGCTTAGCAATCAGCCCCAGCATTTT.

As to this clonotype: Just one base apart from a much larger clone, this may be a read error. The chain is built from TRBV20-1 and TRBJ1-1, with D perhaps matching TRBD1 (5 bases). V was pared by 5 bases and J by 5 bases, with 15 bases between. Germline lookup yields CDR1 DFQATT and CDR2 SNEGSKA (reference sequence). The CDR3 is 13 amino acids. CDR3 protein: CSARGYRNTEAFF. The CDR3 bases are TGCAGTGCTCGGGGCTACCGGAATACTGAAGCTTTCTTT.

This clonotype was found many times. V is TRBV4-1 and J is TRBJ2-2; 9 bases agree with TRBD1. The V gene's germline CDR1 is MGHRA and CDR2 YSYEKL. The CDR3 length is 15 residues. J lost 5 bases, V lost 4 bases, and 5 bases had no gene match. Here the CDR3 reads CASSPRTGETGELFF. The DNA of the CDR3 is TGCGCCAGCAGCCCCCGGACAGGGGAGACCGGGGAGCTGTTTTTT.

In regard to this clonotype: This clone may be a read error of a much larger clone one base away. This sequence joins TRBV5-4 and TRBJ2-1; D perhaps matches TRBD2 (5 bases). From germline, CDR1 is SGHNT and CDR2 YYREEE (reference sequence). The CDR3 covers 12 residues. Here the CDR3 reads CASSHDYYEQLF. The CDR3 DNA sequence: TGTGCCAGCAGTCATGACTACTATGAGCAGCTCTTC.

On this clonotype: Mismatch with germline at one junction end may stem from a read error. The J gene is TRBJ2-7, the V gene TRBV4-1, with no clear D. The CDR3 is 13 residues long. Germline lookup yields CDR1 MGHRA and CDR2 YSYEKL. The CDR3 region is CASSLQEGYEQYF. In DNA form, the CDR3 reads TGCGCAAGCAGCCTCCAGGAAGGCTACGAGCAGTACTTC.

This clonotype was observed a handful of times. A clone one base away is much larger, so this may be a read error. CDR3 DNA sequence: TGTGCCCGCAGCTTGGCCACAGGGAGACGGGGCTACACCTTC. The encoded protein is CARSLATGRRGYTF. V and J are TRBV5-6 and TRBJ1-2; D may be TRBD1 (6 bases). CDR1 and CDR2 from the germline V gene are SGHDT and YYEEEE. The CDR3 sequence is 14 residues long.

This clonotype was seen at least ten times. The chain employs TRBV6-1 and TRBJ2-6; weak D call: TRBD1 (5 bases). Germline lookup yields CDR1 MNHNS and CDR2 SASEGT. This CDR3 has 16 residues. Trimming shortened V by 2 bases and J by 0 bases, and 8 bases separated the two germline ends. The CDR3 is CASSESGASGANVLTF. CDR3 nucleotide sequence: TGTGCCAGCAGTGAAAGTGGGGCCTCTGGGGCCAACGTCCTGACTTTC.

This clonotype was detected only a few times. The junction and the germline gene differ at one end; a read error may be behind it. The CDR3 is CASSKGGYEQYF. The CDR3 DNA is TGTGCCAGCTCCAAGGGCGGCTACGAGCAGTATTTC. The gene calls are TRBV12-3 or TRBV12-4 and TRBJ2-7; no definite D call. The CDR3 extends over 12 amino acids.

Ten or more counts support this clonotype. The chain recombines TRBV12-3 or TRBV12-4 with TRBJ2-2; D not certain. The CDR3 length is 15 residues. Deletions cut 1 base from V and 3 bases from J, with 9 bases between. CDR3 region: CASSLVVSDTGELFF. CDR3 DNA: TGTGCCAGCAGTTTAGTGGTGTCCGACACCGGGGAGCTGTTTTTT.

The genes are TRBV12-3 or TRBV12-4 and TRBJ2-3; either TRBD1 or TRBD2 may supply D (5 bases each). V lost 10 bases and J 4 bases, leaving 24 bases between the germline ends. CDR3 size: 16 residues. DNA for the CDR3: TGTGCCACTAGCCCCCGGGCCGGGGCGCTAGCAGATACGCAGTATTTT. Protein sequence: CATSPRAGALADTQYF.

For the CDR3, the DNA is TGTGCCAGCAGCTTGGTGTCGGTTCAGGGTAATTCACCCCTCCACTTT. Translated: CASSLVSVQGNSPLHF. The V gene is TRBV5-6, the J gene TRBJ1-6; D perhaps matches TRBD1 (5 bases). V was cut by 0 bases and J by 6 bases, with 13 bases left in between. The germline CDR1 and CDR2 sequences are SGHDT and YYEEEE. The CDR3 covers 16 residues.

This rearrangement joins TRBV11-2 to TRBJ2-7; TRBD2 agrees at 9 bases. Germline trimming cut 5 bases from V and 2 bases from J; bases unmatched to any gene: 10. The CDR3 is 16 residues long. Germline V CDR1 and CDR2: SGHAT, FQNNGV. In nucleotides, the CDR3 is TGTGCCAGCAGCCGGGGGATAGCGGGAGTTGCCTACGAGCAGTACTTC. Amino acid sequence: CASSRGIAGVAYEQYF.

This clonotype was found many times. This chain connects TRBV29-1 to TRBJ1-3; D gene ambiguous. The CDR3 is made up of 11 amino acids. Looked up from germline, CDR1 is SQVTM and CDR2 is ANQGSEA. V was trimmed by 4 bases and J by 8 bases, leaving 9 bases between them. The CDR3 spells CSVGGFDTIYF. The CDR3 bases are TGCAGCGTTGGGGGATTTGACACCATATATTTT.

The chain links TRBV4-3 to TRBJ1-4; D is unclear. From germline, CDR1 is LGHNA and CDR2 YSLEER. CDR3 size: 17 residues. With 4 bases removed from V and 0 bases from J, the gap between germline ends came to 15 bases. The CDR3 loop reads CASSLSGAFTTNEKLFF. DNA of the CDR3: TGCGCCAGCAGCCTGTCAGGTGCCTTTACAACTAATGAAAAACTGTTTTTT.

Concerning this clonotype: An end of the junction does not agree with germline; a read error may underlie this. The J gene is TRBJ2-1, the V gene TRBV6-2 or TRBV6-3; 8 positions match TRBD1. Germline V lookup: CDR1 MNHEY, CDR2 SVGEGT. The CDR3 is made up of 20 amino acids. CDR3 protein: CASGYSAGQGYLSSYNEQLF. The CDR3 DNA follows: TGTGCCAGCGGTTACTCGGCTGGACAGGGCTACCTAAGCTCCTACAATGAGCAGCTCTTC.